Listed below are T cell receptor beta chains from one sample, sequenced in a study of graft-versus-host responses after intestinal transplantation. Antigens of these TCRs are unknown. Assay used: immunoSEQ multiplex PCR; TCRdb lists only in-frame clones, some missing. Of fewer than 95,000 clones in the sample, around 93% were seen once. This material consisted of unstimulated CD8+ T cells sorted from spleen or lymph node cells, taken before intestinal transplant. These receptors were taken from a human donor who received an intestinal transplant. Both conserved end residues are part of each CDR3. The D gene is left open where the match is weak. Clone size, where shown, is once, few, many, or a class for clones that have expanded.

TRBD2	TRBV6-5	TRBJ2-7	.	TGTGCCAGCAGTTACTCGCGGGGGAGGATAAACGAGCAGTACTTC	CASSYSRGRINEQYF
.	TRBV19	TRBJ1-1	.	TGTGCCAGTAGTTCCACCCGGGATCTCCTAGCGGAAGCTTTCTTT	CASSSTRDLLAEAFF
TRBD1	TRBV6-5	TRBJ1-1	.	TGTGCCAGCAGTTCCCTGACAGGGGCTAACACTGAAGCTTTCTTT	CASSSLTGANTEAFF
.	TRBV13	TRBJ1-1	few	TGTGCCAGCAGCCCGGCCGGGGGAAATGCTTTCTTT	CASSPAGGNAFF
.	TRBV13	TRBJ2-3	.	TGTGCCAGCAGCTTAGAGGGGAACACAGATACGCAGTATTTT	CASSLEGNTDTQYF
.	TRBV19	TRBJ1-4	.	TGTGCCAGTAGTACGGGTGCTAATGAAAAACTGTTTTTT	CASSTGANEKLFF
TRBD1	TRBV11-2	TRBJ2-5	few	TGTGCCAGCAGGCTTACAGGGGAAGAGACCCAGTACTTC	CASRLTGEETQYF
.	TRBV9	TRBJ2-2	.	TGTGCCAGCAGCGTATCGATGACGGGGAACACCGGGGAGCTGTTTTTT	CASSVSMTGNTGELFF
.	TRBV19	TRBJ2-7	.	TGTGCCAGTAGTGCAGGGCTGGGTGTGTACGAGCAGTACTTC	CASSAGLGVYEQYF
TRBD1	TRBV7-9	TRBJ2-7	.	TGTGCCAGCAGCCCTCCCAACAGGGGTCACGAGCAGTACTTC	CASSPPNRGHEQYF
.	TRBV7-2	TRBJ1-6	once	TGTGCCAGCAGCTCCCAGGGTCGGGATTCACCCCTCCACTTT	CASSSQGRDSPLHF
.	TRBV27	TRBJ2-5	.	TGTGCCAGCAGCTACTCCTGGGCAGTCCAAGAGACCCAGTACTTC	CASSYSWAVQETQYF
TRBD2	TRBV19	TRBJ2-2	.	TGTGCCAGTAGTATGGCTAGTGGGGGGGAGTTCACCGGGGAGCTGTTTTTT	CASSMASGGEFTGELFF
.	TRBV30	TRBJ2-5	once	TGTGCCTGGAGTGTGGGGGCTGGAGAGACCCAGTACTTC	CAWSVGAGETQYF
.	TRBV30	TRBJ2-3	.	TGTGCCTGTGACTACGACACAGATACGCAGTATTTT	CACDYDTDTQYF
TRBD2	TRBV4-3	TRBJ2-7	.	TGCGCCAGCAGCCAAGATGGGGGGGCCTACGAGCAGTACTTC	CASSQDGGAYEQYF
TRBD2	TRBV27	TRBJ2-7	.	TGTGCCAGCAGCCCCAGGCGAGCGGGGGGGTCCTACGAGCAGTACTTC	CASSPRRAGGSYEQYF
TRBD1	TRBV29-1	TRBJ2-7	.	TGCAGCGTTGAGGACAGGGTGGTGGACGAGCAGTACTTC	CSVEDRVVDEQYF
.	TRBV19	TRBJ2-7	.	TGTGCCAGCCTCCAGGGGGGCCGATCCTACGAGCAGTACTTC	CASLQGGRSYEQYF
TRBD1	TRBV2	TRBJ2-7	.	TGTGCCAGCAGATTAGGACAGGCATACGAGCAGTACTTC	CASRLGQAYEQYF
TRBD1	TRBV9	TRBJ1-5	.	TGTGCCAGCAGCCTGGGTACAGGGGGCTCTAATCAGCCCCAGCATTTT	CASSLGTGGSNQPQHF
.	TRBV19	TRBJ1-4	.	TGTGCCAGTAGTACCCTCGGGACTTCGCATGAAAAACTGTTTTTT	CASSTLGTSHEKLFF
TRBD1	TRBV4-2	TRBJ1-1	.	TGTGCCAGCAGCCAAGTCCAGGGGGCCAGCACTGAAGCTTTCTTT	CASSQVQGASTEAFF
TRBD1	TRBV27	TRBJ1-1	.	TGTGCCAGCAGTTTATTGCGAGACAGGGGGTCGGGCACTGAAGCTTTCTTT	CASSLLRDRGSGTEAFF
.	TRBV4-1	TRBJ2-7	.	TGCGCCAGCAGCCAAGTTTTATTCACAGGGAGTACGGACGAGCAGTACTTC	CASSQVLFTGSTDEQYF
.	TRBV5-1	TRBJ1-1	.	TGCGCCAGCAGCTTGGTAGGGGAGAACACTGAAGCTTTCTTT	CASSLVGENTEAFF
.	TRBV19	TRBJ2-7	.	TGTGCCAGTAGTATCGCGCTCCTGAACGAGCAGTACTTC	CASSIALLNEQYF
.	TRBV7-9	TRBJ1-2	once	TGTGCCAGCAGCCGAACAGGGCTTCAGGGGGGCTACACCTTC	CASSRTGLQGGYTF
.	TRBV13	TRBJ2-1	.	TGTGCCAGCAGCTCCCTTATAGGCAGTACGGGCAATGAGCAGTTCTTC	CASSSLIGSTGNEQFF
.	TRBV2	TRBJ2-7	.	TGTGCCAGCAGTGATTGGGGTCAGGGGTACGAGCAGTACTTC	CASSDWGQGYEQYF
.	TRBV6-5	TRBJ1-1	.	TGTGCCAGCAGTTACCACAGGGCGGAAGCTTTCTTT	CASSYHRAEAFF
.	TRBV27	TRBJ2-1	.	TGTGCCAGCAGTTGGCACAATGAGCAGTTCTTC	CASSWHNEQFF
.	TRBV12-5	TRBJ1-1	.	TGTGCTAGTGGTTTGGTACTGGGAACCGACAGACAGAACACTGAAGCTTTCTTT	CASGLVLGTDRQNTEAFF
.	TRBV6-5	TRBJ2-7	.	TGTGCCAGCAGTCTACGATCTTCCTACGAGCAGTACTTC	CASSLRSSYEQYF
.	TRBV7-8	TRBJ1-1	.	TGTGCCAGCAGCTTAGTCGGGATCACCGTTGGAGAAGCTTTCTTT	CASSLVGITVGEAFF
.	TRBV6-5	TRBJ2-1	.	TGTGCCAGCAGTTACGCGTCAAGCTCCTACAATGAGCAGTTCTTC	CASSYASSSYNEQFF
TRBD2	TRBV4-3	TRBJ2-1	.	TGCGCCAGCAGCCAATCTCGGGGGGGCCCCTACAATGAGCAGTTCTTC	CASSQSRGGPYNEQFF
.	TRBV19	TRBJ1-3	.	TGTGCCAGTAGTATATCGGGGGGCCTCTTCTCTGGAAACACCATATATTTT	CASSISGGLFSGNTIYF
.	TRBV11-2	TRBJ2-3	.	TGTGCCAGCAGCTTAGGCCCCCAGCGGCTCACAGATACGCAGTATTTT	CASSLGPQRLTDTQYF
.	TRBV6-5	TRBJ1-1	.	TGTGCCAGCACCCCAATATGGGGGGACACTGAAGCTTTCTTT	CASTPIWGDTEAFF
.	TRBV4-3	TRBJ2-7	.	TGCGCCAGCAGTCAACAACAGGGTAGTGACGAGCAGTACTTC	CASSQQQGSDEQYF
TRBD1	TRBV27	TRBJ2-7	.	TGTGCCAGCAGTCCCGGGACAGGGGGCGGAGAGCAGTACTTC	CASSPGTGGGEQYF
TRBD1	TRBV30	TRBJ2-7	once	TGTGCCTGGGGTGACAGGGTACATTACGAGCAGTACTTC	CAWGDRVHYEQYF
.	TRBV5-1	TRBJ1-4	once	TGCGCCAGCAGCAAGGACGGGGCAACTAATGAAAAACTGTTTTTT	CASSKDGATNEKLFF
.	TRBV6-1	TRBJ2-7	.	TGTGCCAGCAGCCCGAGGAGCTCCTACGAGCAGTACTTC	CASSPRSSYEQYF
.	TRBV12-5	TRBJ2-1	.	TGTGCTAGTGGTTTGTCCGGCAATGAGCAGTTCTTC	CASGLSGNEQFF
TRBD2	TRBV6-1	TRBJ2-7	.	TGTGCCAGCAGCGATCTAGCGGAGGAGCAGTACTTC	CASSDLAEEQYF
.	TRBV29-1	TRBJ1-3	.	TGCAGCGTAAGTTCGGGGGGGACCCAATCTAGCTCTGGAAACACCATATATTTT	CSVSSGGTQSSSGNTIYF